This T cell receptor beta chain is from a study of OX40 agonist ivuxolimab in advanced cancers. About the study: Patients were given ivuxolimab, an antibody that agonizes OX40 (CD134). Each dose-escalation patient presented with hepatocellular carcinoma, melanoma, renal cell or head and neck cancer. Regarding the study as a whole: Also showing low normalized T-cell clonal expansion were some of the nonresponders.

Blood sampling took place at baseline, cycle 4 day 1, and cycle 7 day 1. The table came from immunoSEQ multiplex PCR; TCRdb's copy has only in-frame clones and leaves some out. The sample lists over 25,000 clones, around 81% occurring once. Remarks on this clone: Its antigen is still unknown.

The specimen was CD4+ or CD8+ T cells sorted from blood, collected in a trial of the OX40 agonist ivuxolimab. The TCR originated in an adult with an advanced solid tumor such as melanoma, head and neck, liver or kidney cancer.

In DNA form, the CDR3 reads TGTGCCAGCAGCGGGCCGGGACAGGGGGCTAAGAACGGCTACACCTTC. Encoded protein: CASSGPGQGAKNGYTF. The genes are TRBV9 and TRBJ1-2, with 12 bases matching TRBD1. Germline V CDR1 and CDR2: SGDLS, YYNGEE. This CDR3 region has 16 residues. The V gene end was trimmed by 3 bases and the J gene end by 8 bases; junction bases not matched to a gene: 11.